This T cell receptor (beta chain) was found in a study of OX40 agonist ivuxolimab in advanced cancers. With regard to the full study: Ivuxolimab, which targeted the costimulatory receptor OX40 (CD134), was an agonistic, fully human IgG2 monoclonal antibody. Intravenous ivuxolimab was administered to patients every 2 weeks at six dose levels: 0.01, 0.1, 0.3, 1.5, 3 and 10 mg/kg. Among the 52 dose-escalation patients, some 19 had hepatocellular carcinoma, approximately 15 melanoma, 9 renal cell carcinoma and 9 head and neck cancer. A male proportion of 82.7% and a mean age of 60 years, ranging from 23 to 79, were recorded for the dose-escalation cohort. Prior anti-PD-1, anti-PD-L1 or anti-CTLA-4 therapy was permitted, and checkpoint inhibitors had been received by around 39% of dose-escalation patients. Partial responses occurred in three dose-escalation patients: two with cutaneous melanoma and one with hepatocellular carcinoma. Peripheral TCRbeta sequencing was intended to test whether TCR sequence diversity was altered and clonal T-cell expansion was caused by ivuxolimab. The monotherapy dose-escalation portion (N of about 57 patients) of the phase I ivuxolimab trial is reported in the paper. The research as a whole found: Antigen specificity was not determined for the clonally expanded peripheral T cells. Low levels of normalized T-cell clonal expansion were also seen in some nonresponding patients. Clonal expansion of both CD4+ and CD8+ blood T cells was observed from baseline to week 6 at doses 0.1 to 3.0 mg/kg. In partial responders in the 0.1-3.0 mg/kg groups, normalized peripheral clonal expansion was found to be among the lowest, especially among CD8+ T cells. After ivuxolimab, more expanded clones were found on average in CD8+ T cells than in CD4+ T cells.

Of note for this clone: Its antigen is unknown. Base-call qualities are not available, and no considerably larger clone is one nucleotide away.

From a lookup of the germline V gene, CDR1 and CDR2 are SGHVS and FQNEAQ. V is trimmed back by 3 bases and J by 1 base, and the junction contains 6 bases that no gene match accounts for. The CDR3 contains 16 residues, cysteine and phenylalanine counted. The DNA shown is the 48-base CDR3, in frame from base 1. Genomic DNA was isolated from the sorted cells so that the TCRbeta CDR3 region could be sequenced. The immunoSEQ Assay was used for sequencing of TCRbeta CDR3 regions. TCRdb stores this immuneACCESS table with in-frame sequences only. Part of the clones is absent; in the studies checked, under half of the shortfall reflects unresolved V genes, and no reason is known for the rest. This sample has about 120,000 clones in its table, and over 75% of those were observed once. The ten largest account for 0.55% of the sample. The trial excluded patients who had a history of autoimmune disease or who were on systemic immunosuppression. Peripheral blood for TCR sequencing was drawn from every dose cohort at baseline, at cycle 4 day 1 and at cycle 7 day 1. Samples came from an open-label, multicenter, first-in-human phase I dose-escalation trial of ivuxolimab. Adults with locally advanced or metastatic melanoma, renal cell carcinoma, hepatocellular carcinoma or head and neck squamous cell carcinoma were enrolled in the trial. Before TCR sequencing, CD4+ T cells and CD8+ T cells were sorted from peripheral blood as separate populations.

The sequence links TRBV7-8 to TRBJ2-3, with 8 bases in between that match TRBD2. This TCR derives from an adult with an advanced solid tumor such as melanoma, head and neck, liver or kidney cancer. Sequences were derived from CD4+ or CD8+ T cells sorted from blood, sampled in a trial of the OX40 agonist ivuxolimab. The DNA sequence follows: TGTGCCAGCAGCTTGCTGGGTAGCGGGGGCACAGATACGCAGTATTTT. This gives the protein CASSLLGSGGTDTQYF.